What follows are 31 T cell receptor beta chains derived from one specimen sequenced in a study of radiotherapy plus CTLA-4 blockade in lung cancer. TCRdb keeps only in-frame clones here, not all; method: immunoSEQ multiplex PCR. The table records some 80,000 clones, roughly 80% of them present only once. Sequenced here: peripheral blood, sampled from a patient treated with radiotherapy plus ipilimumab. The receptors come from a human donor with non-small cell lung cancer who had stable disease on radiotherapy plus ipilimumab.

This chain joins TRBV18 and TRBJ1-1; D is possibly TRBD1 (5 bases). Per germline, CDR1 KGHSH and CDR2 LQKENI. Trimming cost V 5 bases and J 4 bases, with 8 bases left between them. This CDR3 region has 12 residues. CDR3: CASSWDLTEAFF. In DNA, the CDR3 is TGTGCCAGCTCATGGGACCTCACTGAAGCTTTCTTT.

The rearrangement links TRBV6-1 to TRBJ1-3; D gene uncertain. CDR3 length equals 13 residues. CDR1 is MNHNS, CDR2 SASEGT, per germline. The V end lost 2 bases, the J end lost 4 bases, and 6 bases lay between the germline ends. CDR3 nucleotides: TGTGCCAGCAGTGAATGGCCGGGAAACACCATATATTTT. This sequence encodes CASSEWPGNTIYF.

CDR3 nucleotide sequence: TGTGCCAGCAGCTTGGCCGGGGGCCTAGCGGGGGGGAGGGATACGCAGTATTTT. Residues: CASSLAGGLAGGRDTQYF. The V gene is TRBV5-4, the J gene TRBJ2-3; 12 nucleotides agree with TRBD2. Germline loops: CDR1 SGHNT, CDR2 YYREEE (reference sequence). Trimming took 0 bases from V and 6 from J; bases not matched to a gene: 11. The CDR3 totals 18 residues.

The gene calls are TRBV7-9 and TRBJ2-3, with 8 nucleotides matching TRBD1. CDR1 and CDR2 from the germline V gene are SEHNR and FQNEAQ (reference sequence). The V segment lost 3 bases and the J segment 2 bases; nucleotides outside the gene matches: 13. This CDR3 region has 18 residues. The CDR3 sequence: CASSFITSGTGYTDTQYF. For the CDR3, the DNA is TGTGCCAGCAGCTTTATTACTTCCGGGACAGGTTACACAGATACGCAGTATTTT.

This chain links TRBV19 with TRBJ2-2; 8 bases agree with TRBD1. Trimming removed 6 bases from V and 7 bases from J; junction bases left unmatched: 7. The CDR3 consists of 14 residues. CDR1 and CDR2 (germline): LNHDA, SQIVND (reference sequence). The CDR3 here is CASRDQGAGGELFF. CDR3 coding DNA: TGTGCCAGTAGGGACCAGGGGGCTGGCGGGGAGCTGTTTTTT.

This clone was recorded once. The rearrangement links TRBV5-4 to TRBJ2-1; TRBD2 agrees at 8 bases. CDR3 length equals 17 residues. Germline V lookup: CDR1 SGHNT, CDR2 YYREEE (reference sequence). The V gene end was trimmed by 2 bases and the J gene end by 0 bases; junction bases not matched to a gene: 7. CDR3 DNA sequence: TGTGCCAGCAGCTTTGGACTAGCCCCGTCCTCCTACAATGAGCAGTTCTTC. This sequence encodes CASSFGLAPSSYNEQFF. The full variable domain, with the rest looked up from reference TRBV5-4 and TRBJ2-1, is ETGVTQSPTHLIKTRGQQVTLRCSSQSGHNTVSWYQQALGQGPQFIFQYYREEENGRGNFPPRFSGLQFPNYSSELNVNALELDDSALYLCASSFGLAPSSYNEQFFGPGTRLTVL.

The CDR3 protein is CASSSTGALREQYF. The CDR3 bases are TGTGCCAGCAGCTCAACGGGTGCCTTACGCGAGCAGTACTTC. The V and J genes are TRBV7-9 and TRBJ2-7; unclear D gene. V was cut by 4 bases and J by 6 bases, with 16 bases left in between. The CDR3 is 14 amino acids. CDR1 is SEHNR, CDR2 FQNEAQ, per germline (reference sequence).

The rearrangement uses TRBV7-3 and TRBJ2-1, with D possibly matching TRBD1 (8 bases). Trimming removed 5 bases from V and 4 bases from J, with 18 bases in between. This CDR3 has 16 residues. Per the germline V gene, CDR1 is SGHTA and CDR2 is FQGTGA. CDR3 sequence: CASSPQGAGVYNEQFF. CDR3 DNA: TGTGCCAGCAGCCCTCAGGGGGCGGGGGTTTACAATGAGCAGTTCTTC.

The chain carries TRBV4-1 and TRBJ2-1, with a weak D call TRBD2 (7 bases). Germline CDR1 is MGHRA and CDR2 is YSYEKL. Trimming stripped 1 base from V and 10 bases from J, with 20 bases between. This CDR3 has 16 amino acids. For the CDR3, the DNA is TGCGCCAGCAGCCAAGTTTCGGGGGGCGCCGTGAGAGAGCAGTTCTTC. This codes for CASSQVSGGAVREQFF.

The chain is built from TRBV5-1 and TRBJ1-6; 7 nucleotides line up with TRBD1. Germline CDR1 reads SGHRS; CDR2 reads YFSETQ. The V segment lost 4 bases and the J segment 4 bases; nucleotides outside the gene matches: 5. The length of the CDR3 is 15 residues. DNA for the CDR3: TGCGCCAGCAGCACCCAGGGACAGTATAATTCACCCCTCCACTTT. It translates to CASSTQGQYNSPLHF.

By frequency in the sample, this clone is medium-sized. The chain employs TRBV7-9 and TRBJ1-5; D is ambiguous. This CDR3 spans 15 amino acids. Germline CDR1 is SEHNR and CDR2 is FQNEAQ (reference sequence). Trimming took off 1 base at V and 0 bases at J, with 7 bases between the two ends. The CDR3 loop is CASSLGGYSNQPQHF. CDR3 bases: TGTGCCAGCAGCTTAGGAGGGTATAGCAATCAGCCCCAGCATTTT.

The chain couples TRBV2 to TRBJ1-2; a weak D match, TRBD1 (5 bases). CDR3 length: 16 residues. V lost 5 bases and J lost 7, with 23 bases in between. Germline V gene lookup returns CDR1 SNHLY and CDR2 FYNNEI. The CDR3 is CASSSLGTAAEGGYTF. CDR3 nucleotides: TGTGCCAGCAGTTCACTCGGGACGGCTGCGGAGGGTGGCTACACCTTC.

This clone occurred once. This sequence joins TRBV19 and TRBJ1-2; 7 bases align to TRBD1. CDR3 length equals 16 residues. CDR1 is LNHDA and CDR2 is SQIVND in the germline V gene (reference sequence). The trim removed 9 bases at V and 8 bases at J, leaving 21 bases unmatched. The DNA of the CDR3 is TGTGCCAGCCGAAGGGACAGTAACGATAGGACGGGCGGCTACACCTTC. This encodes CASRRDSNDRTGGYTF.

The J gene is TRBJ1-1, the V gene TRBV25-1; D remains unclear. The CDR3 is 11 amino acids. The V gene's germline CDR1 is MGHDK and CDR2 SYGVNS. V was trimmed by 6 bases and J by 4 bases, leaving 6 bases between them. DNA of the CDR3: TGTGCCAGCAGACGAGTCACTGAAGCTTTCTTT. Translating gives CASRRVTEAFF.

The chain combines TRBV5-1 with TRBJ2-7; D gene ambiguous. Germline V CDR1 and CDR2: SGHRS, YFSETQ. V lost 7 bases and J 3 bases, leaving 17 bases between the germline ends. The CDR3 has 14 residues. CDR3 sequence: CASSGVGYGYEQYF. The CDR3 nucleotides read TGCGCCAGCTCTGGGGTGGGGTACGGCTACGAGCAGTACTTC.

The rearrangement uses TRBV5-5 and TRBJ2-1; 9 positions match TRBD2. The CDR3 is 15 amino acids. V shed 5 bases and J 5 bases; nucleotides not matched to a gene: 8. Germline V gene sequence: CDR1 SGHKS, CDR2 YYEKEE (reference sequence). This CDR3 reads CASRPPGLADNEQFF. For the CDR3, the DNA is TGTGCCAGCAGGCCCCCGGGACTAGCTGACAATGAGCAGTTCTTC. Variable domain in full (rest from reference TRBV5-5 and TRBJ2-1): DAGVTQSPTHLIKTRGQQVTLRCSPISGHKSVSWYQQVLGQGPQFIFQYYEKEERGRGNFPDRFSARQFPNYSSELNVNALLLGDSALYLCASRPPGLADNEQFFGPGTRLTVL.

The V call is TRBV7-2, the J call TRBJ2-3; 7 bases line up with TRBD1. The V segment lost 4 bases and the J segment 1 base; nucleotides outside the gene matches: 8. The CDR3 contains 16 residues. Per germline, CDR1 SGHTA and CDR2 FQGNSA. The DNA of the CDR3 is TGTGCCAGCAGCTCCGACAGGGTTAGGGGCACAGATACGCAGTATTTT. Amino acid sequence: CASSSDRVRGTDTQYF. Complete variable domain (other parts from reference TRBV7-2 and TRBJ2-3): GAGVSQSPSNKVTEKGKDVELRCDPISGHTALYWYRQSLGQGLEFLIYFQGNSAPDKSGLPSDRFSAERTGGSVSTLTIQRTQQEDSAVYLCASSSDRVRGTDTQYFGPGTRLTVL.

V gene TRBV7-8 combines with J gene TRBJ2-5; TRBD1 is a possible D gene (5 bases). The germline V gene encodes CDR1 SGHVS and CDR2 FQNEAQ. The CDR3 has 15 residues. The V end lost 3 bases, the J end lost 4 bases, and 15 bases lay between the germline ends. The CDR3 DNA follows: TGTGCCAGCAGCTTCTTAGGACAAATCCGAGAGACCCAGTACTTC. Amino acid sequence: CASSFLGQIRETQYF.

The chain joins TRBV7-9 to TRBJ1-2; 8 bases are a match to TRBD1. Germline assignment: CDR1 SEHNR and CDR2 FQNEAQ (reference sequence). This CDR3 has 13 residues. V trimming: 4 bases; J trimming: 6 bases; junction bases outside the gene matches: 4. The CDR3 DNA reads as TGTGCCAGCAGCTGGGGACAGGAGCATGGCTACACCTTC. Protein product: CASSWGQEHGYTF.

The chain carries TRBV7-2 and TRBJ2-5; 9 bases agree with TRBD1. J was trimmed by 5 bases and V by 0 bases; bases with no gene match: 4. The CDR3 sequence is 15 residues long. Germline V gene data show CDR1 as SGHTA and CDR2 as FQGNSA. This CDR3 reads CASSLADRGGETQYF. The CDR3 nucleotides read TGTGCCAGCAGCTTAGCGGACAGGGGTGGGGAGACCCAGTACTTC.

The rearrangement links TRBV6-1 to TRBJ2-7; 9 nucleotides align to TRBD1. The CDR3 is made up of 14 amino acids. J was trimmed by 3 bases and V by 5 bases; bases with no gene match: 5. Germline loops: CDR1 MNHNS, CDR2 SASEGT. The CDR3 DNA is TGTGCCAGCAGTTGGTGGGACAGGGACTACGAGCAGTACTTC. It yields the protein CASSWWDRDYEQYF.

The rearrangement links TRBV6-5 to TRBJ1-4, with D possibly matching TRBD1 (5 bases). Germline assignment: CDR1 MNHEY and CDR2 SVGAGI. The CDR3 loop spans 16 amino acids. Deletions cut 0 bases from V and 7 bases from J, with 15 bases between. This chain's CDR3 is CASSYSAAGRSEKLFF. CDR3 nucleotide sequence: TGTGCCAGCAGTTACTCTGCGGCAGGGAGGAGTGAAAAACTGTTTTTT.

A word on this clone: A read error may produce the germline difference seen at one junction end. The chain has TRBV7-7 and TRBJ2-5; D possibly corresponds to TRBD1 (6 bases). The CDR3 loop spans 13 amino acids. Germline V gene data show CDR1 as SSHAT and CDR2 as FNYEAQ (reference sequence). CDR3 loop: CASSSSGAETQYF. The CDR3 DNA reads TGTGCTAGCAGCTCCTCAGGGGCAGAGACCCAGTACTTC.

The gene calls are TRBV28 and TRBJ2-7; 11 bases align to TRBD2. Germline lookup yields CDR1 MDHEN and CDR2 SYDVKM. Trimming at V came to 4 bases and at J to 5 bases, leaving 7 bases not matched to a gene. CDR3 length equals 15 residues. CDR3 in DNA: TGTGCCAGCAGTTGGGGTAGCGGGAGGGCCAACGAGCAGTACTTC. This gives the protein CASSWGSGRANEQYF.

The rearrangement uses TRBV5-1 and TRBJ1-6, with a weak D call TRBD1 (5 bases). The V gene lost 2 bases and the J gene lost 5 bases, with 11 bases spanning the gap. Germline V gene sequence: CDR1 SGHRS, CDR2 YFSETQ. CDR3 length: 15 amino acids. The DNA of the CDR3 is TGCGCCAGCAGCTTCAGTGGGACGGATAATTCACCCCTCCACTTT. Translated: CASSFSGTDNSPLHF.

V gene TRBV14 combines with J gene TRBJ2-3; tentatively, D is TRBD2 (5 bases). The CDR3 contains 14 residues. With 0 bases removed from V and 4 bases from J, the gap between germline ends came to 8 bases. In germline, CDR1 is SGHDN, CDR2 FVKESK. CDR3 sequence: CASSQDLRADTQYF. The CDR3 bases are TGTGCCAGCAGCCAAGATTTGAGGGCAGATACGCAGTATTTT.

The rearrangement joins TRBV30 to TRBJ2-5; 10 bases agree with TRBD2. Trimming removed 5 bases from V and 4 bases from J; junction bases left unmatched: 7. Germline CDR1 reads GTSNPN; CDR2 reads SVGIG (reference sequence). The CDR3 covers 14 residues. CDR3 sequence reads: CAWESGRGRETQYF. The DNA for the CDR3 is TGTGCCTGGGAGAGCGGGAGGGGTCGAGAGACCCAGTACTTC.

The CDR3 loop is CASSQVYGGLGYTF. CDR3 sequence (DNA): TGCGCCAGCAGCCAGGTCTATGGCGGGCTTGGCTACACCTTC. This chain connects TRBV4-1 to TRBJ1-2, with no clear D. Deletions cut 3 bases from V and 7 bases from J, with 15 bases between. CDR1 MGHRA and CDR2 YSYEKL come from the germline V gene. This CDR3 has 14 amino acids.

The gene calls are TRBV5-4 and TRBJ2-5, with D perhaps matching TRBD1 or TRBD2 (5 bases each). With the DNA end fitting TRBJ2-7 better, the J assignment may be wrong. Germline CDR1 is SGHNT and CDR2 is YYREEE (reference sequence). This CDR3 has 15 residues. The CDR3 loop reads CASSFMLGDAYEQYF. The DNA for the CDR3 is TGTGCCAGCAGCTTCATGTTGGGGGATGCCTACGAGCAGTACTTC.

The chain couples TRBV27 to TRBJ1-2; 10 nucleotides line up with TRBD1. The CDR3 length is 15 residues. From germline, CDR1 is MNHEY and CDR2 SMNVEV (reference sequence). Trimming removed 3 bases from V and 7 bases from J; junction bases left unmatched: 8. The CDR3 loop reads CASSFRQGAWGGYTF. For the CDR3, the DNA is TGTGCCAGCAGTTTTCGACAGGGGGCGTGGGGTGGCTACACCTTC.

The genes are TRBV30 and TRBJ1-5; TRBD1 might be the D (5 bases). The germline V gene has CDR1 GTSNPN and CDR2 SVGIG (reference sequence). The CDR3 runs to 15 residues. The V end lost 2 bases, the J end lost 11 bases, and 22 bases lay between the germline ends. The CDR3 is CAWSSTGTVGESQHF. The CDR3 DNA reads TGTGCCTGGAGTTCAACGGGGACGGTCGGGGAATCCCAGCATTTT.